The clone carrying this T cell receptor beta chain was detected only a few times. Antigen specificity is unknown. The data belong to a study of blood T cells in healthy people across ages. In germline, CDR1 is SQVTM, CDR2 ANQGSEA. V dropped 7 bases and J dropped 3 bases, with 19 bases sitting between them. This CDR3 region has 14 residues. The second PCR ran roughly 6 to 12 cycles with a sample-barcoded 5' primer and J-beta primers. Tagging of each cDNA molecule was performed by a template-switch adaptor with 12 random nucleotides. TCRdb reprocessed the 5' RACE reads with MiXCR, giving one entry per CDR3 protein. The table shows hundreds of thousands of distinct CDR3 sequences, with roughly 50% occurring only once. Study-wide results and limits: Researchers deemed the diversity estimates from one million T cells underestimates. Across the age range, TCR beta diversity per million T cells fell in a roughly linear way.

Sequenced sample: blood. The receptor comes from a man aged 40-55 years in good health. J is TRBJ2-7 and V is TRBV29-1, with D uncertain. The CDR3 sequence is CSAGNGLGNYEQYF. DNA for the CDR3: TGCAGCGCTGGAAACGGTCTGGGGAACTACGAGCAGTACTTC.